This TCR beta chain was obtained from a study of blood T cell repertoires in COVID-19 (dated by TCRdb to the early 2020s). In the study overall: The collaborator samples originated in the United States, Italy and Spain and spanned the acute and convalescent phases of COVID-19. A de-identified subject ID, COVID-19 status, age in years and sex were almost always included in the sample metadata. The repertoires were released in a freely available public database meant as a resource for research on the immune response to SARS-CoV-2. Where available, HLA class I and class II types were obtained from metadata supplied by the sample provider rather than from assay-based typing. The dataset comprised deeply sampled blood TCRbeta repertoires from subjects exposed to, actively infected with, or recovered from COVID-19. The material from the prospective study consisted of cDNA or gDNA derived from T cells, B-cell-depleted T cells, or PBMCs. The samples were drawn from the first 160 participants of the ongoing ImmuneRACE study and from 1,254 subjects provided by 6 global collaborators.

Each collaborating institution followed its own protocols to collect whole blood in K2EDTA tubes. For TCRbeta analysis, collaborator samples were shipped as frozen whole blood, as isolated PBMCs, or as DNA extracted from either sample type. To note about this clone: The antigen it binds to is not known. Per-base qualities were not stored, and no clone one base away is much larger.

TCRbeta CDR3 regions were amplified from genomic DNA using the immunoSEQ Assay, a bias-controlled multiplex PCR. Concerning the study's data processing: Within the assay, amplification of reference gene primers was used to estimate how many nucleated cells each sample contained. To quantify the absolute abundance of each unique TCRbeta CDR3 rearrangement, sequence reads were collapsed and filtered. Productive Simpson clonality was computed per sample as the square root of Simpson's diversity index over productive rearrangements. Here the immuneACCESS table is served through TCRdb, limited to in-frame sequences with V and J called. Missing clones are a known gap in these copies; in checked studies unresolved V genes cover under half, and the rest lacks a known reason. V, J and clone size reflect that table, while D and trimming were determined from the DNA. The sample has fewer than 200,000 clones on record, around 72% of them singletons. The biggest ten clones account for 3% of the sample.

Trimming at the junction amounts to 1 base on V and 8 bases on J, and the germline ends lie 16 bases apart. CDR1 and CDR2, looked up from the germline V gene (reference sequence), are LNHDA and SQIVND. The CDR3 starts with the cysteine, ends with the phenylalanine, and has 15 residues. The only DNA kept is the CDR3, 45 bases in frame from the first base. What the research found in general, with its limitations: How much clinical and demographic metadata was included differed by source and by participant, and the metadata was provided uncurated.

Sequenced sample: peripheral blood. The sequence links TRBV19 to TRBJ2-3; a tentative D match to TRBD2 spans 6 bases. The TCR was taken from a woman older than 75 with acute or convalescent COVID-19. DNA sequence: TGTGCCAGTAGTATAGGTTTGCAGTTGGGGGGTACGCAGTATTTT. Its amino acids are CASSIGLQLGGTQYF.